Listed below are T cell receptor beta chains from one sample, sequenced in a study of beta chain features in type 1 diabetes. Libraries were prepared by immunoSEQ multiplex PCR; TCRdb keeps only in-frame clonotypes and omits some of them. The table lists a few hundred thousand clones, over 9% of them singletons. Material for sequencing was central memory CD4+ T cells from blood. Receptor source: a man aged 25 to 45 with type 1 diabetes. Each CDR3 is given with its conserved first and last residue. A D gene is named only where the DNA matches it firmly. The listing skips clone size in some rows; elsewhere it reads once, few, many or a size class.

TRBJ2-3 TRBD1 few TRBV6-1 TGTGCCAGCAGGGTAACAGGGGCTTACACAGATACGCAGTATTTT CASRVTGAYTDTQYF
TRBJ2-5 NA few TRBV14 TGTGCCAGCAGCCCCCGAGAAGAACAAGAGACCCAGTACTTC CASSPREEQETQYF
TRBJ2-1 TRBD1 NA TRBV7-2 TGTGCCACTCTAGGGGGCGAGAGGGTGAATGAGCAGTTCTTC CATLGGERVNEQFF
TRBJ2-3 NA many TRBV27 TGTGCCCGACAGGCTTGGGGGACGGATACGCAGTATTTT CARQAWGTDTQYF
TRBJ2-7 NA NA TRBV5-1 TGCGCCAGCAGCGGACAGCAATACGAGCAGTACTTC CASSGQQYEQYF
TRBJ1-1 NA many TRBV5-1 TGCGCCAGCAGCGGAGAGACGGTGAACACTGAAGCTTTCTTT CASSGETVNTEAFF
TRBJ1-1 NA NA TRBV5-1 TGCGCCAGCAGCGGGGTGGGGAACACTGAAGCTTTCTTT CASSGVGNTEAFF
TRBJ1-5 NA NA TRBV7-2 TGTGCCAGCAGCTCTCACACTAGCAATCAGCCCCAGCATTTT CASSSHTSNQPQHF
TRBJ2-3 TRBD2 NA TRBV29-1 TGCAGCGTTTGGGAGGCGGGAGGTACAGATACGCAGTATTTT CSVWEAGGTDTQYF
TRBJ2-1 NA many TRBV7-3 TGTGCCACCCGGTTCGGGGGAGGCTACAATGAGCAGTTCTTC CATRFGGGYNEQFF
TRBJ2-3 TRBD2 NA TRBV5-1 TGCGCCAGCAGCTTGGCCGGGGCCGCGGGAGACACGCAGTATTTT CASSLAGAAGDTQYF
TRBJ2-2 TRBD1 few TRBV19 TGTGCCAGTGGGGGACAGGGGCAAATTGAGCTGTTTTTT CASGGQGQIELFF
TRBJ2-3 TRBD1 NA TRBV6-1 TGTGCCAGCAGTGAGTTGGACAGGGGCACAGATACGCAGTATTTT CASSELDRGTDTQYF
TRBJ1-5 NA few TRBV27 TGTGCCAGCAGTTTATTCGGCAACTTGTATGATCAGCCCCAGCATTTT CASSLFGNLYDQPQHF
TRBJ2-2 TRBD1 NA TRBV6-5 TGTGCCAGCGGGCAGGCAGGGGGCACCGGGGAGCTGTTTTTT CASGQAGGTGELFF
TRBJ2-7 NA NA TRBV4-3 TGCGCCAGCAGCCAAGCACAAGCCTACGAGCAGTACTTC CASSQAQAYEQYF
TRBJ1-4 NA many TRBV2 TGTGCCAGCAGTGTTACAGGGCGTGAAAAACTGTTTTTT CASSVTGREKLFF
TRBJ1-1 TRBD1 few TRBV6-5 TGTGCCAGCACCACGGGGACAGGGAACACTGAAGCTTTCTTT CASTTGTGNTEAFF
TRBJ2-3 TRBD2 few TRBV27 TGTGCCAGCTTCGGACTAGCGGGAAAGGTCACAGATACGCAGTATTTT CASFGLAGKVTDTQYF
TRBJ2-7 NA NA TRBV6-4 TGTGCCAGCAGCCCATATCCGGGCTCCATCTACGAGCAGTACTTC CASSPYPGSIYEQYF
TRBJ2-3 NA NA TRBV27 TGTGCCAGCAGTCCAGGACAATCTGGCACAGATACGCAGTATTTT CASSPGQSGTDTQYF
TRBJ2-5 TRBD2 NA TRBV7-2 TGTGCCAGCAGCTCGGGACTAGCGGGAGTGTCAGAGACCCAGTACTTC CASSSGLAGVSETQYF
TRBJ2-1 TRBD2 NA TRBV7-9 TGTGCCAGCAGCTTATGGGCTAGCGGGAAAGATGAGCAGTTCTTC CASSLWASGKDEQFF
TRBJ2-3 TRBD2 NA TRBV11-3 TGTGCCAGCAGCTTAGGAGCGGGAGAAACAGATACGCAGTATTTT CASSLGAGETDTQYF
TRBJ2-5 NA few TRBV7-9 TGTGCCAGCAGCAAGGACAGATTTTTTCAAGAGACCCAGTACTTC CASSKDRFFQETQYF
TRBJ2-5 TRBD1 NA TRBV2 TGTGCCAGCAGTGAAGCTCGGGGACAGGGAAAGACCCAGTACTTC CASSEARGQGKTQYF
TRBJ2-1 TRBD2 few TRBV5-1 TGCGCCAGCAGCCCCCCCGGGACTAGCTCCTACAATGAGCAGTTCTTC CASSPPGTSSYNEQFF
TRBJ1-1 NA NA TRBV7-2 TGTGCCAGCAGCTTAGTCAGGACGGGGTCTGAAGCTTTCTTT CASSLVRTGSEAFF
TRBJ2-3 TRBD2 few TRBV5-4 TGTGCCAGCAGCGCGGGACTAGCGATGAATACGCAGTATTTT CASSAGLAMNTQYF
TRBJ2-1 NA few TRBV28 TGTGCCAGCGGATTACCGGGGGATATCAATGAGCAGTTCTTC CASGLPGDINEQFF
TRBJ2-5 NA NA TRBV7-3 TGTGCCAGCAGCCCCCAGTCAGGGCCCCAAGAGACCCAGTACTTC CASSPQSGPQETQYF
TRBJ2-7 NA NA TRBV28 TGTGCCAGCAGTTTAGGGGGCGGGGGATACGAGCAGTACTTC CASSLGGGGYEQYF
TRBJ2-1 NA NA TRBV12-5 TGTGCTAGTGGTCTCACCAATAGTGAGCAGTTCTTC CASGLTNSEQFF
TRBJ2-3 NA NA TRBV4-1 TGCGCCAGCAGCCTCGATGGTTCCACAGATACGCAGTATTTT CASSLDGSTDTQYF
TRBJ2-7 NA NA TRBV4-2 TGTGCCAGCAGCTTAGTTTCGGGTATGAGCTCCTACGAGCAGTACTTC CASSLVSGMSSYEQYF
TRBJ2-1 NA many TRBV21-1 TGTGCCAGCAGCAAAGTGGAGGCTCAAAGCGGGAGTCCGAATGAGCAGTTCTTC CASSKVEAQSGSPNEQFF
TRBJ2-6 NA few TRBV5-6 TGTGCCAGCAGCTTGGCAAACTCTGGGGCCAACGTCCTGACTTTC CASSLANSGANVLTF
TRBJ2-2 TRBD2 NA TRBV5-4 TGTGCCAGCAGCTGGGGACTAGCTGCGAACACCGGGGAGCTGTTTTTT CASSWGLAANTGELFF
TRBJ1-2 TRBD1 NA TRBV2 TGTGCCAGAGGACAGGAGGGCTATGGCTACACCTTC CARGQEGYGYTF
TRBJ2-7 NA few TRBV19 TGTGCCAGTAGTATAGACACCTTCTCCTACGAGCAGTACTTC CASSIDTFSYEQYF
TRBJ1-5 TRBD1 NA TRBV2 TGTGCCAGCAGGGGGGGACAGGGGAGTCAGCCCCAGCATTTT CASRGGQGSQPQHF
TRBJ2-2 TRBD1 NA TRBV28 TGTGCCAGCAACGCCCCTGGGGGACAGGGGAGGACCGGGGAGCTGTTTTTT CASNAPGGQGRTGELFF
TRBJ2-7 NA NA TRBV28 TGTGCCGGGAGGGACAGACACAACGAGCAGTACTTC CAGRDRHNEQYF
TRBJ2-7 NA NA TRBV18 TGTGCCAGCTCACCAGGACTCCTCTCCTACGCGCAGTACTTC CASSPGLLSYAQYF
TRBJ1-5 NA few TRBV27 TGTGCCACATCAACGGGGCAGGGTCGAGCGGAGCCCCAGCATTTT CATSTGQGRAEPQHF
TRBJ2-1 TRBD2 few TRBV5-1 TGCGCCAGCAGCTTATCTCTAGCGGGTAACAATGAGCAGTTCTTC CASSLSLAGNNEQFF
TRBJ1-2 TRBD1 few TRBV7-2 TGTGCCAGCAGCTTAGGGGGACAGGGTTCTAACTATGGCTACACCTTC CASSLGGQGSNYGYTF
TRBJ2-1 NA NA TRBV5-1 TGCGCCAGCAGCCGCCGGGACTACAATGAGCAGTTCTTC CASSRRDYNEQFF
TRBJ1-3 NA NA TRBV9 TGTGCCAGCAGCCCAGACCCGAGCTCTGGAAACACCATATATTTT CASSPDPSSGNTIYF
TRBJ1-1 NA few TRBV18 TGTGCCAGCTCACTCGTCCAGACAGCGAACACTGAAGCTTTCTTT CASSLVQTANTEAFF
TRBJ1-2 NA NA TRBV7-2 TGTGCCAGCAAAAGGGAAGGGAACTATGGCTACACCTTC CASKREGNYGYTF
TRBJ1-1 NA NA TRBV30 TGTGCCTGGCGGCAAGGGGACTCCCTAACCCTCAAAACTTTCTTT CAWRQGDSLTLKTFF
TRBJ2-7 TRBD1 NA TRBV18 TGTGCCAGCTCACTAGGACAGGGTGGACCCTACGAGCAGTACTTC CASSLGQGGPYEQYF
TRBJ2-7 NA NA TRBV27 TGTGCCAGCAGCTACAGGGGACTGACCTACGAGCAGTACTTC CASSYRGLTYEQYF
TRBJ1-1 NA many TRBV10-3 TGTGCCATCAGTGAGGAGAAGACGGTAGAAGCTTTCTTT CAISEEKTVEAFF
TRBJ2-7 TRBD1 NA TRBV28 TGTGCCAGCAGTCCCGCGACCGGGACAGTCTCCTACGAGCAGTACTTC CASSPATGTVSYEQYF
TRBJ2-4 NA few TRBV7-9 TGTGCCAGCAGCTTAGGGACAGAAAACATTCAGTACTTC CASSLGTENIQYF
TRBJ1-2 TRBD1 NA TRBV6-5 TGTGCCAGCAGTTACCAAGGAGGGGGCGTGAACGGCTACACCTTC CASSYQGGGVNGYTF
TRBJ2-3 NA few TRBV5-8 TGTGCCAGCAGCCCGGTTGTGGATACGCAGTATTTT CASSPVVDTQYF